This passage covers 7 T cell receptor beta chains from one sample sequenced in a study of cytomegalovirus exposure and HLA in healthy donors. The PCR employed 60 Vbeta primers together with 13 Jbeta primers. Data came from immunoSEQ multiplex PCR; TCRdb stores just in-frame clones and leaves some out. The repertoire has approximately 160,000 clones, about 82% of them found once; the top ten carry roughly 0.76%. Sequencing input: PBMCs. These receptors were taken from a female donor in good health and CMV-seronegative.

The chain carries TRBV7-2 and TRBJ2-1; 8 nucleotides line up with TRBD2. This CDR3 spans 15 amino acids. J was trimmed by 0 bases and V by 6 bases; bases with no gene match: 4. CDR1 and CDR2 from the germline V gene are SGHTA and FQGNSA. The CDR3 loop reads CASRLAVGSYNEQFF. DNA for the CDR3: TGTGCCAGCAGACTAGCGGTAGGCTCCTACAATGAGCAGTTCTTC.

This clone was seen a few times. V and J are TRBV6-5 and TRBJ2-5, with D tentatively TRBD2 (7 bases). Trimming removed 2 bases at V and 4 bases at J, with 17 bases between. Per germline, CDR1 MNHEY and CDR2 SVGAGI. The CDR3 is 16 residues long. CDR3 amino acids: CASSYPRGGAIETQYF. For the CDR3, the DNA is TGTGCCAGCAGTTACCCAAGAGGGGGGGCTATAGAGACCCAGTACTTC.

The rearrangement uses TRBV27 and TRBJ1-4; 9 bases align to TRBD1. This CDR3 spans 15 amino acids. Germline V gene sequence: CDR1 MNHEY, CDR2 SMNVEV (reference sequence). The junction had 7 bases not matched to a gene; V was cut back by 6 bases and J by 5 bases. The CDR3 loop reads CASRIRQGVNEKLFF. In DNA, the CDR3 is TGTGCCAGCAGAATAAGACAGGGGGTAAATGAAAAACTGTTTTTT.

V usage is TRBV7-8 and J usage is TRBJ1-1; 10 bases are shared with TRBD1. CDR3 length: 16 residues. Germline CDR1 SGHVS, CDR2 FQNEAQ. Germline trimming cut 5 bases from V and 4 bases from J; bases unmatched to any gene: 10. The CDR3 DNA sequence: TGTGCCAGCAGCCCCTCGGACAGGGGGTTTTCCACTGAAGCTTTCTTT. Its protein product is CASSPSDRGFSTEAFF.

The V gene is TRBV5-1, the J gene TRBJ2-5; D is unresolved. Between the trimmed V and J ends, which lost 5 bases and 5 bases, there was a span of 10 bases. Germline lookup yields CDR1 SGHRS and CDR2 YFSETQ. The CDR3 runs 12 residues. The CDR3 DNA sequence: TGCGCCAGCAGACCTAGTGAGGAGACCCAGTACTTC. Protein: CASRPSEETQYF.

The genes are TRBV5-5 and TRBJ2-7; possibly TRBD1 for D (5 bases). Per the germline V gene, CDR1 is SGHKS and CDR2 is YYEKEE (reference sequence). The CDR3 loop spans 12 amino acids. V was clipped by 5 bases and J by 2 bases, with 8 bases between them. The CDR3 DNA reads TGTGCCAGCAGGGACATGGCCTACGAGCAGTACTTC. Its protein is CASRDMAYEQYF.

CDR3 loop: CASSLGDYTSSYEQYF. The DNA for the CDR3 is TGTGCCAGCAGCTTAGGGGACTACACAAGCTCCTACGAGCAGTACTTC. This chain uses TRBV11-2 with TRBJ2-7; 7 positions match TRBD2. The CDR3 totals 16 residues. CDR1 SGHAT and CDR2 FQNNGV come from the germline V gene. The V segment lost 1 base and the J segment 0 bases; nucleotides outside the gene matches: 6.